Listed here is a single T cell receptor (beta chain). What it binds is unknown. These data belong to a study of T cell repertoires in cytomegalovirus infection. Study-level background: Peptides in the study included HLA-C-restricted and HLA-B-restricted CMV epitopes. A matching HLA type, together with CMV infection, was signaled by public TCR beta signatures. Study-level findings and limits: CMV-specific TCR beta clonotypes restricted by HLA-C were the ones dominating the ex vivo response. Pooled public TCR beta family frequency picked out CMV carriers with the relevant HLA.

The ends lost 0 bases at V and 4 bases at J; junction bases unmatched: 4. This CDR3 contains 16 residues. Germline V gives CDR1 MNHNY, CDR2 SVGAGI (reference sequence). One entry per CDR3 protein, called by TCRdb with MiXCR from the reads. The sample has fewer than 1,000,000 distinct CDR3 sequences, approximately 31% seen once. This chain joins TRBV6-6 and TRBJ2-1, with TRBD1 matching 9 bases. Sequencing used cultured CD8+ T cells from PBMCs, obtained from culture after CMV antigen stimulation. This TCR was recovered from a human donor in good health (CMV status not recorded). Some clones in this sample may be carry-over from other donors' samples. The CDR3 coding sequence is TGTGCCAGCAGTTACTCGGCGACAGGGGGATACAATGAGCAGTTCTTC. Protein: CASSYSATGGYNEQFF.